The clone carrying this T cell receptor beta chain was observed a few times. Its antigen is currently unknown. The data are from a study of T-cell reconstitution after alpha-beta-depleted transplantation in children. General study results and limits: Fresh T-cell production supplied most of the T-cell counts and diversity seen one year after transplant. The study reportedly traced alpha-beta T cells about two months after transplant to several hundred expanded graft clones. Some patients showed high day-60 TCRbeta diversity, which derived from surviving recipient T cells and thymic progenitors.

CDR1 is SGHRS, CDR2 YFSETQ, per germline. J lost 1 base, V lost 4 bases, and 16 bases had no gene match. The CDR3 contains 19 residues. Unique molecular identifiers tagged the TCRbeta library. TCRdb used MiXCR to reprocess the PCR reads, holding one entry per CDR3 protein. The table has roughly 400,000 distinct CDR3 sequences, over 40% seen once. This receptor was obtained from a girl aged 2-9 years with aplastic anemia, due to receive a stem cell transplant. This sample comprised PBMCs, obtained before TCRalphabeta/CD19-depleted stem cell transplant. The J gene is TRBJ1-1, the V gene TRBV5-1, with 10 positions matching TRBD1. The CDR3 sequence: CASSPDRDRGVYGNTEAFF. CDR3 DNA sequence: TGCGCCAGCAGCCCGGACCGGGACAGGGGTGTGTATGGGAACACTGAAGCTTTCTTT. The whole variable domain, remainder taken from reference TRBV5-1 and TRBJ1-1, is KAGVTQTPRYLIKTRGQQVTLSCSPISGHRSVSWYQQTPGQGLQFLFEYFSETQRNKGNFPGRFSGRQFSNSRSEMNVSTLELGDSALYLCASSPDRDRGVYGNTEAFFGQGTRLTVV.